A single sample gave rise to the 3 T cell receptor beta chains below, sequenced in a study of T-cell reconstitution after alpha-beta-depleted transplantation in children. Library preparation (for TCRbeta) was performed with unique molecular identifiers. TCRdb re-analysed the PCR reads in MiXCR, keeping a single row per CDR3 protein. The sample holds about 600,000 distinct CDR3 sequences; approximately 13% are singletons and the top ten take approximately 2.1%. The material was PBMCs, mostly from graft donor cells, obtained 360 days after TCRalphabeta/CD19-depleted stem cell transplant. These TCRs come from a male patient younger than 18 who had a stem cell transplant for acute myeloid leukemia, so the T cells may come from the graft donor.

This clonotype was seen only a few times. This rearrangement joins TRBV5-1 to TRBJ2-3, with TRBD2 as a possible D gene (6 bases). The CDR3 has 16 residues. V lost 3 bases, J lost 0 bases, and 14 bases lay in between. Germline V lookup: CDR1 SGHRS, CDR2 YFSETQ. The chain's CDR3 is CASSSHSGVSTDTQYF. CDR3 sequence (DNA): TGCGCCAGCAGCTCGCATAGCGGTGTTAGCACAGATACGCAGTATTTT.

The table lists this clonotype with many counts. This CDR3 is CASSENRDSPEAFF. CDR3 bases: TGTGCCAGCAGTGAAAATCGGGACTCCCCTGAAGCTTTCTTT. The chain is built from TRBV28 and TRBJ1-1; the D gene is possibly TRBD1 (5 bases). V shed 5 bases and J shed 6 bases, with 16 bases lying between them. This CDR3 has 14 amino acids. Germline CDR1 reads MDHEN; CDR2 reads SYDVKM. The full variable domain, completed using reference TRBV28 and TRBJ1-1, is DVKVTQSSRYLVKRTGEKVFLECVQDMDHENMFWYRQDPGLGLRLIYFSYDVKMKEKGDIPEGYSVSREKKERFSLILESASTNQTSMYLCASSENRDSPEAFFGQGTRLTVV.

The rearrangement links TRBV20-1 to TRBJ2-1, with D tentatively TRBD2 (6 bases). Trimming stripped 7 bases from V and 3 bases from J, with 25 bases between. The germline V gene has CDR1 DFQATT and CDR2 SNEGSKA (reference sequence). The CDR3 is made up of 17 amino acids. CDR3 in amino acids: CSVTVEGGGLYYNEQFF. The CDR3 DNA reads TGCAGTGTAACGGTGGAGGGAGGCGGACTCTACTACAATGAGCAGTTCTTC.